This entry lists 25 T cell receptor beta chains sequenced from one sample in a study of Graves' ophthalmopathy and Graves' hyperthyroidism. Scientists amplified the TCR beta CDR3 regions from RNA transcripts. The authors performed first-round RT-PCR with HTBI primers and then a second-round multiplex PCR. One entry per CDR3 protein, called by TCRdb with MiXCR from the multiplex PCR reads. The data show approximately 700,000 distinct CDR3 sequences, 40% seen once. The sequencing input was peripheral blood. These receptors were taken from an adult man with Graves' ophthalmopathy.

To note about this clonotype: The junction does not match germline at one end; this may be a read error. The chain is built from TRBV6-1 and TRBJ1-2, with D tentatively TRBD1 (5 bases). Germline values: CDR1 MNHNS, CDR2 SASEGT. The CDR3 totals 14 residues. The CDR3 sequence is CASATGRRNYGHTF. The CDR3 nucleotides read TGTGCCAGCGCAACAGGCCGGCGTAACTATGGCCACACCTTC.

This clonotype was picked up many times. The chain recombines TRBV2 with TRBJ1-1; D remains unclear. Trimming removed 1 base from V and 1 base from J, with 10 bases in between. Germline values: CDR1 SNHLY, CDR2 FYNNEI. The CDR3 totals 15 residues. The CDR3 DNA sequence: TGTGCCAGCAGTGAAGATGAGAAAGGGAACACTGAAGCTTTCTTT. Translation gives CASSEDEKGNTEAFF.

This clonotype was detected many times. V usage is TRBV29-1 and J usage is TRBJ2-7; tentatively, D is TRBD2 (6 bases). CDR1 is SQVTM, CDR2 ANQGSEA, per germline. Trimming took off 6 bases at V and 3 bases at J, with 9 bases between the two ends. The CDR3 is 11 amino acids. CDR3 sequence reads: CSVEGDYEQYF. CDR3 nucleotides: TGCAGCGTGGAGGGAGACTACGAGCAGTACTTC.

This clonotype was seen repeatedly, ten times or more. The V call is TRBV7-9, the J call TRBJ1-5; no reliable D call. With 1 base removed from V and 7 bases from J, the gap between germline ends came to 8 bases. Germline CDR1 reads SEHNR; CDR2 reads FQNEAQ (reference sequence). CDR3 length: 13 amino acids. In DNA, the CDR3 is TGTGCCAGCAGCTTAGGAGTAGTACAGCCCCAGCATTTT. Protein sequence: CASSLGVVQPQHF. The full variable domain, in which reference TRBV7-9 and TRBJ1-5 provide the parts outside the CDR3, is DTGVSQNPRHKITKRGQNVTFRCDPISEHNRLYWYRQTLGQGPEFLTYFQNEAQLEKSRLLSDRFSAERPKGSFSTLEIQRTEQGDSAMYLCASSLGVVQPQHFGDGTRLSIL.

V usage is TRBV10-2 and J usage is TRBJ2-6; TRBD1 or TRBD2 may be the D gene (5 bases each). This CDR3 spans 17 amino acids. CDR1 and CDR2 (germline): WSHSY, SAAADI. Trimming took off 6 bases at V and 1 base at J, with 16 bases between the two ends. The CDR3: CASRGRTGTSGANVLTF. The CDR3 nucleotides read TGCGCCAGCAGGGGTCGCACCGGGACGTCTGGGGCCAACGTCCTGACTTTC.

The chain links TRBV5-5 to TRBJ1-2; D possibly corresponds to TRBD1 (6 bases). The CDR3 has 15 amino acids. Deletions cut 0 bases from V and 4 bases from J, with 13 bases between. Germline V CDR1 and CDR2: SGHKS, YYEKEE (reference sequence). The CDR3 DNA sequence: TGTGCCAGCAGCTTGGAGGGACAAAGACCCTATGGCTACACCTTC. This encodes CASSLEGQRPYGYTF.

This clonotype was found a few times. This chain uses TRBV20-1 with TRBJ1-4; D is unclear. CDR1 DFQATT and CDR2 SNEGSKA come from the germline V gene (reference sequence). CDR3 length: 12 residues. V was trimmed by 4 bases and J by 5 bases, leaving 8 bases between them. Here the CDR3 DNA reads TGCAGTGCTAAGGCTCCCAATGAAAAACTGTTTTTT. Amino acid sequence: CSAKAPNEKLFF.

This chain joins TRBV19 and TRBJ2-5, with 11 bases lining up with TRBD2. This CDR3 comprises 16 residues. CDR1 and CDR2 from the germline V gene are LNHDA and SQIVND (reference sequence). After removal of 5 bases from V and 1 base from J, the junction contained 6 bases not matched to a gene. The CDR3 DNA is TGTGCCAGTAGTTCTCTTAGCGGGAGGGGCCAAGAGACCCAGTACTTC. It codes for CASSSLSGRGQETQYF.

This clonotype was recorded at least ten times. The chain links TRBV10-3 to TRBJ1-6; D is uncertain. Trimming removed 8 bases from V and 5 bases from J, with 10 bases in between. CDR1 is ENHRY, CDR2 SYGVKD, per germline. This CDR3 spans 13 amino acids. CDR3 sequence: CAIQRSDNSPLHF. CDR3 DNA sequence: TGTGCCATCCAGAGGTCCGATAATTCACCCCTCCACTTT.

This clonotype was observed many times. The chain has TRBV5-1 and TRBJ1-4; the D is unclear. The germline CDR1 and CDR2 sequences are SGHRS and YFSETQ. The germline V and J ends were trimmed by 5 bases and 6 bases, with 11 bases remaining between them. This CDR3 has 13 residues. CDR3 in DNA: TGCGCCAGCAGTGACAATTCTGATGAAAAACTGTTTTTT. Translating it yields CASSDNSDEKLFF.

In its sample, this clonotype was seen a few times. An end of the junction differs from the germline gene, which may be a read error. The chain is built from TRBV5-1 and TRBJ2-7; either TRBD1 or TRBD2 may supply D (6 bases each). This CDR3 comprises 14 residues. The germline V gene encodes CDR1 SGHRS and CDR2 YFSETQ. The CDR3 here is CASSFAWGAHEQYF. CDR3 DNA: TGTGCCAGCAGTTTTGCGTGGGGGGCACACGAGCAGTACTTC.

CDR3 in amino acids: CSPAGTGSKGTEAFF. In DNA, the CDR3 is TGCAGTCCCGCCGGGACAGGGAGTAAGGGCACTGAAGCTTTCTTT. This rearrangement joins TRBV20-1 to TRBJ1-1, with TRBD1 matching over 9 bases. Looked up from germline, CDR1 is DFQATT and CDR2 is SNEGSKA (reference sequence). The CDR3 spans 15 residues. Unmatched junction bases numbered 14, after V lost 8 bases and J lost 4 bases.

The V call is TRBV11-1, the J call TRBJ2-6; D not resolved. Trimming cost V 2 bases and J 0 bases, with 8 bases left between them. Germline V gives CDR1 SGHAT, CDR2 FQDESV (reference sequence). This CDR3 is 16 amino acids long. In DNA form, the CDR3 reads TGTGCCAGCAGCTTACTATTTAGCTCTGGGGCCAACGTCCTGACTTTC. This gives the protein CASSLLFSSGANVLTF.

This clonotype was counted at least ten times. The CDR3 DNA follows: TGTGCCACCAGCAGATATCACCAGGGTAACACCGGGGAGCTGTTTTTT. Its translation is CATSRYHQGNTGELFF. The chain has TRBV15 and TRBJ2-2; D might be TRBD1 (5 bases). The germline V gene has CDR1 LNHNV and CDR2 YYDKDF (reference sequence). This CDR3 comprises 16 residues. Trimming took off 2 bases at V and 2 bases at J, with 12 bases between the two ends. The variable domain in full, with the rest retrieved from reference TRBV15 and TRBJ2-2, is DAMVIQNPRYQVTQFGKPVTLSCSQTLNHNVMYWYQQKSSQAPKLLFHYYDKDFNNEADTPDNFQSRRPNTSFCFLDIRSPGLGDTAMYLCATSRYHQGNTGELFFGEGSRLTVL.

This clonotype was seen a handful of times. The chain joins TRBV7-9 to TRBJ1-1; no reliable D call. V was shortened by 1 base and J by 7 bases, with 25 bases between the two germline ends. The CDR3 covers 18 residues. Germline-derived CDR1 and CDR2 are SEHNR and FQNEAQ (reference sequence). The CDR3 region is CASSLGISKRTPDLEAFF. The DNA for the CDR3 is TGTGCCAGCAGCTTAGGGATTTCCAAACGGACGCCGGATCTTGAAGCTTTCTTT.

V and J are TRBV6-6 and TRBJ1-1; D is possibly TRBD1 (6 bases). The CDR3 covers 13 residues. Germline V gene lookup returns CDR1 MNHNY and CDR2 SVGAGI (reference sequence). The V gene lost 2 bases and the J gene lost 7 bases, with 11 bases spanning the gap. The CDR3 loop is CASSYPGTFEAFF. The CDR3 DNA reads as TGTGCCAGCAGTTACCCCGGGACATTTGAAGCTTTCTTT.

V is TRBV3-1 and J is TRBJ1-2, with D uncertain. The CDR3 is 13 residues long. Trimming shortened V by 4 bases and J by 8 bases, and 14 bases separated the two germline ends. Germline CDR1 LGHDT, CDR2 YNNKEL (reference sequence). This CDR3 is CASSPSWAYGYTF. CDR3 DNA sequence: TGTGCCAGCAGCCCTAGCTGGGCATACGGCTACACCTTC. The complete variable domain, with remaining parts taken from reference TRBV3-1 and TRBJ1-2, reads DTAVSQTPKYLVTQMGNDKSIKCEQNLGHDTMYWYKQDSKKFLKIMFSYNNKELIINETVPNRFSPKSPDKAHLNLHINSLELGDSAVYFCASSPSWAYGYTFGSGTRLTVV.

This clonotype was recorded once. The V and J genes are TRBV20-1 and TRBJ2-7, with TRBD2 matching over 11 bases. Germline CDR1 DFQATT, CDR2 SNEGSKA (reference sequence). With V trimmed by 1 base and J by 3 bases, 14 bases remained unmatched. This CDR3 comprises 18 residues. The chain's CDR3 is CSARGGGLAGGGVYEQYF. For the CDR3, the DNA is TGCAGTGCTAGAGGCGGTGGTCTAGCGGGAGGCGGGGTCTACGAGCAGTACTTC.

Many counts were recorded for this clonotype. The rearrangement uses TRBV24-1 and TRBJ1-2, with D perhaps TRBD1 (6 bases). CDR1 KGHDR and CDR2 SFDVKD come from the germline V gene. V was pared by 6 bases and J by 4 bases, with 8 bases between. The CDR3 runs 12 residues. As DNA, the CDR3 is TGTGCCACCAGTCAGGACAGCTATGGCTACACCTTC. Protein sequence: CATSQDSYGYTF.

The V call is TRBV20-1, the J call TRBJ2-5, with 9 positions matching TRBD2. CDR3 length equals 13 residues. Germline V gives CDR1 DFQATT, CDR2 SNEGSKA (reference sequence). V shed 8 bases, J shed 2 bases, and the junction held 6 bases outside the gene matches. CDR3 residues: CSPTAGGQETQYF. DNA of the CDR3: TGCAGTCCCACGGCGGGGGGGCAAGAGACCCAGTACTTC.

The rearrangement links TRBV7-9 to TRBJ1-1; the match to TRBD1 covers 7 bases. Unmatched junction bases numbered 13, after V lost 5 bases and J lost 1 base. Germline V CDR1 and CDR2: SEHNR, FQNEAQ (reference sequence). The CDR3 has 17 amino acids. In DNA, the CDR3 is TGTGCCAGCAGCCCGTCCCAAGGGACAGATCGGAACACTGAAGCTTTCTTT. Its protein product is CASSPSQGTDRNTEAFF.

A remark on this clonotype: Being one base from a much bigger clone, this may be a read error. V and J are TRBV10-3 and TRBJ2-7; 11 nucleotides align to TRBD1. The CDR3 is made up of 15 amino acids. Per germline, CDR1 ENHRY and CDR2 SYGVKD. Germline trimming cut 1 base from V and 3 bases from J; bases unmatched to any gene: 2. CDR3 in amino acids: CAISELGTGGYEQYF. CDR3 coding DNA: TGTGCCATCAGTGAGTTGGGGACAGGGGGCTACGAGCAGTACTTC.

V is TRBV25-1 and J is TRBJ1-1, with D possibly TRBD1 on 5 matching bases. The CDR3 sequence is 14 residues long. Germline CDR1 MGHDK, CDR2 SYGVNS. V lost 4 bases and J 7 bases, leaving 16 bases between the germline ends. The CDR3 here is CASSARGGELEAFF. DNA for the CDR3: TGTGCCAGCAGTGCTAGAGGAGGGGAACTTGAAGCTTTCTTT.

This clonotype was picked up a small number of times. The J gene is TRBJ2-7, the V gene TRBV9, with a tentative D call TRBD2 (7 bases). The germline CDR1 and CDR2 sequences are SGDLS and YYNGEE. The CDR3 runs 16 residues. V shed 3 bases and J shed 2 bases, with 18 bases lying between them. For the CDR3, the DNA is TGTGCCAGCAGCGGAGGGGGGGGCGGGCTAGCCTACGAGCAGTACTTC. Translated, it gives CASSGGGGGLAYEQYF.

This sequence joins TRBV25-1 and TRBJ1-2; D remains ambiguous. CDR3 size: 11 residues. Germline values: CDR1 MGHDK, CDR2 SYGVNS. V shed 11 bases and J shed 2 bases, with 9 bases lying between them. The CDR3 region is CAWSLNYGYTF. The CDR3 DNA reads as TGTGCCTGGAGTTTGAACTATGGCTACACCTTC.